This TCR beta chain was captured in a study of control samples from healthy donors and cancer patients. The repertoire was sequenced with immunoSEQ multiplex PCR; TCRdb's copy has only in-frame clones and lacks some. The sample yields roughly 38,000 clones, about 94% seen once. V lost 5 bases and J 3 bases, leaving 13 bases between the germline ends. The CDR3 sequence is 15 residues long. CDR1 and CDR2 (germline): ENHRY, SYGVKD. Only one count was recorded for this clone. Input material: blood. The rearrangement uses TRBV10-3 and TRBJ1-4; D possibly corresponds to TRBD1 (6 bases). The sequence derives from a woman between 50 and 59 years old in good health. CDR3 residues: CAISLGASPNEKLFF. The DNA of the CDR3 is TGTGCCATCAGTCTGGGGGCCAGCCCTAATGAAAAACTGTTTTTT.